A selection of T cell receptor beta chains follows, all from one sample in a study of blood T cells in healthy people across ages. TCRdb fed the 5' RACE reads into MiXCR, producing one record per CDR3 protein. The data show about 1.1 million distinct CDR3 sequences, 30% to 40% seen once. Sequenced material: blood. Receptor source: a man aged 18 to 30 in good health. Both conserved end residues are part of each CDR3. A D gene is named only where the DNA matches it firmly. For some rows the clone size is stated as once, few or many, or as a class when expanded; others skip it.

clone_size: -
v_call: TRBV5-1
d_call: -
j_call: TRBJ2-3
cdr3_aa: CASSLVVVRGGTDTQYF
cdr3_nt: TGCGCCAGCAGCTTGGTCGTGGTGCGGGGAGGCACAGATACGCAGTATTTT

clone_size: -
v_call: TRBV7-9
d_call: TRBD1
j_call: TRBJ1-2
cdr3_aa: CASSRDRGQSYGYTF
cdr3_nt: TGTGCCAGCAGCAGAGACAGGGGGCAGAGCTATGGCTACACCTTC

clone_size: -
v_call: TRBV24-1
d_call: -
j_call: TRBJ2-3
cdr3_aa: CATSDPGPDTQYF
cdr3_nt: TGTGCCACCAGTGATCCAGGGCCAGATACGCAGTATTTT

clone_size: -
v_call: TRBV28
d_call: TRBD2
j_call: TRBJ2-5
cdr3_aa: CASSSSGGGETQYF
cdr3_nt: TGTGCCAGCAGTTCGTCCGGGGGGGGAGAGACCCAGTACTTC

clone_size: -
v_call: TRBV2
d_call: -
j_call: TRBJ2-5
cdr3_aa: CASSAGSQETQYF
cdr3_nt: TGTGCCAGCAGTGCCGGCAGCCAAGAGACCCAGTACTTC

clone_size: -
v_call: TRBV7-2
d_call: TRBD1
j_call: TRBJ1-2
cdr3_aa: CASSTAGTDYGYTF
cdr3_nt: TGTGCCAGCAGCACCGCCGGGACAGACTATGGCTACACCTTC

clone_size: many
v_call: TRBV7-9
d_call: -
j_call: TRBJ2-3
cdr3_aa: CASSLADSTDTQYF
cdr3_nt: TGTGCCAGCAGCTTGGCGGATAGCACAGATACGCAGTATTTT

clone_size: -
v_call: TRBV20-1
d_call: -
j_call: TRBJ2-7
cdr3_aa: CSARVQRSSYEQYF
cdr3_nt: TGCAGTGCTAGAGTGCAGAGAAGCTCCTACGAGCAGTACTTC

clone_size: -
v_call: TRBV20-1
d_call: TRBD1
j_call: TRBJ2-2
cdr3_aa: CSAPEPTGLGELFF
cdr3_nt: TGCAGTGCCCCCGAACCGACAGGGCTCGGGGAGCTGTTTTTT

clone_size: -
v_call: TRBV5-1
d_call: TRBD1
j_call: TRBJ1-1
cdr3_aa: CASSLHRGPNTEAFF
cdr3_nt: TGCGCCAGCAGCCTCCACAGGGGTCCGAACACTGAAGCTTTCTTT

clone_size: few
v_call: TRBV5-1
d_call: TRBD2
j_call: TRBJ2-7
cdr3_aa: CASSLEAGVKYEQYF
cdr3_nt: TGCGCCAGCAGCTTGGAGGCGGGAGTCAAGTACGAGCAGTACTTC

clone_size: few
v_call: TRBV15
d_call: -
j_call: TRBJ1-1
cdr3_aa: CATSRPGINTEAFF
cdr3_nt: TGTGCCACCAGCAGACCCGGAATTAACACTGAAGCTTTCTTT

clone_size: once
v_call: TRBV14
d_call: -
j_call: TRBJ1-2
cdr3_aa: CASSQVPGVGYTF
cdr3_nt: TGTGCCAGCAGCCAAGTTCCAGGGGTCGGCTACACCTTC

clone_size: -
v_call: TRBV5-1
d_call: -
j_call: TRBJ2-1
cdr3_aa: CASSLYAGSYNEQFF
cdr3_nt: TGCGCCAGCAGCTTGTATGCAGGTTCTTACAATGAGCAGTTCTTC

clone_size: -
v_call: TRBV4-2
d_call: -
j_call: TRBJ1-5
cdr3_aa: CASSQKGPIRGYSNQPQHF
cdr3_nt: TGTGCCAGCAGCCAGAAAGGCCCCATTAGGGGTTATAGCAATCAGCCCCAGCATTTT

clone_size: -
v_call: TRBV12-3/TRBV12-4
d_call: -
j_call: TRBJ1-2
cdr3_aa: CASSSGGHGYTF
cdr3_nt: TGTGCCAGCAGTTCGGGAGGACATGGCTACACCTTC

clone_size: few
v_call: TRBV3-1
d_call: TRBD1
j_call: TRBJ2-1
cdr3_aa: CASSQVSDRVDNEQFF
cdr3_nt: TGTGCCAGCAGCCAAGTGTCGGACAGGGTCGACAATGAGCAGTTCTTC

clone_size: -
v_call: TRBV7-2
d_call: TRBD1
j_call: TRBJ2-3
cdr3_aa: CASSLSRGRGDTQYF
cdr3_nt: TGTGCCAGCAGCTTAAGCAGGGGGCGGGGAGATACGCAGTATTTT

clone_size: -
v_call: TRBV7-2
d_call: -
j_call: TRBJ2-7
cdr3_aa: CASSLGARGTSYEQYF
cdr3_nt: TGTGCCAGCAGCTTAGGGGCCAGGGGTACCTCCTACGAGCAGTACTTC

clone_size: many
v_call: TRBV7-3
d_call: -
j_call: TRBJ2-1
cdr3_aa: CASSWTVYNEQFF
cdr3_nt: TGTGCCAGCAGTTGGACAGTATACAATGAGCAGTTCTTC

clone_size: once
v_call: TRBV2
d_call: -
j_call: TRBJ2-4
cdr3_aa: CASSGRGTNIQYF
cdr3_nt: TGTGCCAGCAGTGGCCGGGGGACAAACATTCAGTACTTC

clone_size: -
v_call: TRBV2
d_call: TRBD2
j_call: TRBJ2-1
cdr3_aa: CASKITSGAHNEQFF
cdr3_nt: TGTGCCAGCAAAATAACTAGCGGAGCCCACAATGAGCAGTTCTTC

clone_size: -
v_call: TRBV6-1
d_call: -
j_call: TRBJ1-3
cdr3_aa: CASSEDRAPGNTIYF
cdr3_nt: TGTGCCAGCAGTGAAGACAGGGCCCCTGGAAACACCATATATTTT

clone_size: few
v_call: TRBV20-1
d_call: -
j_call: TRBJ1-1
cdr3_aa: CSAREGQKAFF
cdr3_nt: TGCAGTGCTAGAGAGGGGCAGAAAGCTTTCTTT

clone_size: -
v_call: TRBV7-8
d_call: TRBD1
j_call: TRBJ1-1
cdr3_aa: CASSLLRDSIKNTEAFF
cdr3_nt: TGTGCCAGCAGCCTCCTCCGGGACAGCATAAAAAACACTGAAGCTTTCTTT

clone_size: -
v_call: TRBV12-3/TRBV12-4
d_call: -
j_call: TRBJ2-5
cdr3_aa: CASSVGPIETQYF
cdr3_nt: TGTGCCAGCAGTGTAGGGCCAATAGAGACCCAGTACTTC

clone_size: -
v_call: TRBV29-1
d_call: -
j_call: TRBJ1-1
cdr3_aa: CSVVVQAILAEAFF
cdr3_nt: TGCAGCGTTGTAGTGCAGGCTATTTTGGCTGAAGCTTTCTTT

clone_size: -
v_call: TRBV5-1
d_call: -
j_call: TRBJ1-2
cdr3_aa: CASSRDTQTYGYTF
cdr3_nt: TGCGCCAGCAGCCGGGACACCCAGACCTATGGCTACACCTTC

clone_size: once
v_call: TRBV6-2/TRBV6-3
d_call: -
j_call: TRBJ2-7
cdr3_aa: CASTLFSGGETSSYEQYF
cdr3_nt: TGTGCCAGCACCCTCTTTAGCGGCGGGGAAACTTCATCCTACGAGCAGTACTTC

clone_size: -
v_call: TRBV12-3/TRBV12-4
d_call: TRBD2
j_call: TRBJ2-1
cdr3_aa: CASNPGLGRDEQFF
cdr3_nt: TGTGCCAGCAACCCGGGACTAGGGCGGGATGAGCAGTTCTTC

clone_size: -
v_call: TRBV6-2/TRBV6-3
d_call: TRBD1
j_call: TRBJ2-5
cdr3_aa: CASSYVGTGFQETQYF
cdr3_nt: TGTGCCAGCAGTTACGTCGGGACAGGGTTCCAAGAGACCCAGTACTTC

clone_size: -
v_call: TRBV20-1
d_call: -
j_call: TRBJ2-3
cdr3_aa: CSATRAPDADTQYF
cdr3_nt: TGCAGCGCTACCCGGGCCCCGGATGCAGATACGCAGTATTTT

clone_size: -
v_call: TRBV20-1
d_call: -
j_call: TRBJ1-5
cdr3_aa: CSASGQLLNQPQHF
cdr3_nt: TGCAGTGCTAGCGGACAGCTACTCAATCAGCCCCAGCATTTT

clone_size: -
v_call: TRBV9
d_call: -
j_call: TRBJ1-5
cdr3_aa: CASSAGVSQPQHF
cdr3_nt: TGTGCCAGCAGCGCAGGGGTGAGTCAGCCCCAGCATTTT

clone_size: few
v_call: TRBV11-2
d_call: TRBD2
j_call: TRBJ2-3
cdr3_aa: CASSFSGGAGTDTQYF
cdr3_nt: TGTGCCAGCAGCTTTAGCGGGGGGGCCGGCACAGATACGCAGTATTTT

clone_size: few
v_call: TRBV5-6
d_call: -
j_call: TRBJ1-2
cdr3_aa: CASSLVQDFYGYTF
cdr3_nt: TGTGCCAGCAGCTTGGTTCAGGACTTCTATGGCTACACCTTC

clone_size: -
v_call: TRBV6-2/TRBV6-3
d_call: -
j_call: TRBJ1-1
cdr3_aa: CASGDIQNTEAFF
cdr3_nt: TGTGCCAGCGGGGACATCCAGAACACTGAAGCTTTCTTT

clone_size: few
v_call: TRBV14
d_call: -
j_call: TRBJ1-1
cdr3_aa: CASSHPGPGAEAFF
cdr3_nt: TGTGCCAGCAGCCACCCAGGTCCGGGCGCTGAAGCTTTCTTT

clone_size: few
v_call: TRBV6-1
d_call: -
j_call: TRBJ1-5
cdr3_aa: CASSGSQTQHF
cdr3_nt: TGTGCCAGCAGTGGGAGTCAGACGCAGCATTTT

clone_size: -
v_call: TRBV6-6
d_call: TRBD2
j_call: TRBJ2-1
cdr3_aa: CASSYSVASGGVNEQFF
cdr3_nt: TGTGCCAGCAGTTACTCTGTAGCTAGCGGGGGGGTGAATGAGCAGTTCTTC

clone_size: once
v_call: TRBV29-1
d_call: TRBD2
j_call: TRBJ2-3
cdr3_aa: CSVEDRGGNDTQYF
cdr3_nt: TGCAGCGTTGAAGATCGGGGGGGGAACGATACGCAGTATTTT

clone_size: -
v_call: TRBV5-1
d_call: TRBD1
j_call: TRBJ2-3
cdr3_aa: CASRSSRGTYTDTQYF
cdr3_nt: TGCGCCAGCAGGTCGAGCAGGGGGACCTACACAGATACGCAGTATTTT

clone_size: -
v_call: TRBV9
d_call: TRBD2
j_call: TRBJ2-1
cdr3_aa: CASSVLGLADNEQFF
cdr3_nt: TGTGCCAGCAGCGTACTGGGACTAGCGGATAATGAGCAGTTCTTC

clone_size: -
v_call: TRBV28
d_call: -
j_call: TRBJ2-3
cdr3_aa: CASSVLGVDTQYF
cdr3_nt: TGTGCCAGCAGTGTATTAGGCGTAGATACGCAGTATTTT

clone_size: -
v_call: TRBV3-1
d_call: TRBD1
j_call: TRBJ1-1
cdr3_aa: CASSPTGGQGMNTEAFF
cdr3_nt: TGTGCCAGCAGCCCGACAGGGGGACAGGGGATGAACACTGAAGCTTTCTTT

clone_size: -
v_call: TRBV29-1
d_call: TRBD1
j_call: TRBJ1-1
cdr3_aa: CIVCLTGYNTEAFF
cdr3_nt: TGCATCGTTTGCCTGACAGGGTACAACACTGAAGCTTTCTTT

clone_size: -
v_call: TRBV4-2
d_call: -
j_call: TRBJ2-5
cdr3_aa: CASSQPSVPETQYF
cdr3_nt: TGTGCCAGCAGCCAACCTAGCGTCCCAGAGACCCAGTACTTC

clone_size: -
v_call: TRBV2
d_call: TRBD1
j_call: TRBJ1-5
cdr3_aa: CASRGTGSNQPRHF
cdr3_nt: TGTGCCAGCAGAGGGACAGGGAGCAATCAGCCCCGGCATTTT

clone_size: -
v_call: TRBV12-5
d_call: -
j_call: TRBJ2-1
cdr3_aa: CASKLYRANEQFF
cdr3_nt: TGTGCTAGTAAGCTCTACAGGGCAAATGAGCAGTTCTTC

clone_size: many
v_call: TRBV27
d_call: -
j_call: TRBJ2-1
cdr3_aa: CASSAVPGPPTSYNEQFF
cdr3_nt: TGTGCCAGCAGTGCGGTTCCGGGTCCTCCGACCTCCTACAATGAGCAGTTCTTC

clone_size: few
v_call: TRBV4-1
d_call: -
j_call: TRBJ2-1
cdr3_aa: CASSQERYRTNEQFF
cdr3_nt: TGCGCCAGCAGCCAAGAAAGGTACAGGACCAATGAGCAGTTCTTC